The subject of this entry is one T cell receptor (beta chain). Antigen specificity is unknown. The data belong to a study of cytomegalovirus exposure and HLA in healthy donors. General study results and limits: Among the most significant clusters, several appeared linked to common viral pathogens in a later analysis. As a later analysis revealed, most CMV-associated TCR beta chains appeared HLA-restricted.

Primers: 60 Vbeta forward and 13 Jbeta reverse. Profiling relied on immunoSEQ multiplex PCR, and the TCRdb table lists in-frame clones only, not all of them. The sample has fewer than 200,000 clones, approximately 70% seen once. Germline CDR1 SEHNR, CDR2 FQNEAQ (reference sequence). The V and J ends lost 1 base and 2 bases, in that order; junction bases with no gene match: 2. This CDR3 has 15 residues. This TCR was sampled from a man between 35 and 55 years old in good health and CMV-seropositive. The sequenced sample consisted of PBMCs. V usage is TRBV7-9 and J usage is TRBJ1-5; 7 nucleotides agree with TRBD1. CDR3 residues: CASSLGQGRNQPQHF. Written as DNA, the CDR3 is TGTGCCAGCAGCTTAGGACAGGGTCGCAATCAGCCCCAGCATTTT.